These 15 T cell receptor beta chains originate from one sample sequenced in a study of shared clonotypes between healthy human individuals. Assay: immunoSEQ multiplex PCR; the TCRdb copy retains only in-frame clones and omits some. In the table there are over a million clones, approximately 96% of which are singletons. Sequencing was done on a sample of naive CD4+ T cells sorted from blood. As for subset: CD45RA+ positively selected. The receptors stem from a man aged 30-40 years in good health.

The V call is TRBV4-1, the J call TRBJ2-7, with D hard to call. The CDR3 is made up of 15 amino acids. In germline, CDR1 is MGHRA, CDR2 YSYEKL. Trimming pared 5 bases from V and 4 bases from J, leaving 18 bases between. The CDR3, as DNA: TGCGCCAGCAGCTACAACCCGGACGGTACGTACGAGCAGTACTTC. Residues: CASSYNPDGTYEQYF.

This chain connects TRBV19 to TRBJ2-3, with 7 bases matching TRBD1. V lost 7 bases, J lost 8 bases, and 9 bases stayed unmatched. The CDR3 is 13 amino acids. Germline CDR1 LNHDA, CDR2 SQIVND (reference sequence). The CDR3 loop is CASTRQGVGTQYF. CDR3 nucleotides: TGTGCCAGTACCCGGCAGGGGGTTGGTACGCAGTATTTT. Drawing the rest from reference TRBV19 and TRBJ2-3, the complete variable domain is DGGITQSPKYLFRKEGQNVTLSCEQNLNHDAMYWYRQDPGQGLRLIYYSQIVNDFQKGDIAEGYSVSREKKESFPLTVTSAQKNPTAFYLCASTRQGVGTQYFGPGTRLTVL.

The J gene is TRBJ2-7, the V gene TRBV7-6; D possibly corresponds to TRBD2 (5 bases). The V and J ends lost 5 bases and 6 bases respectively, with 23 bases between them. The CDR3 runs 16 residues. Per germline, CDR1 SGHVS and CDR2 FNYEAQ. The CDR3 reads CASSPRAGGRDLEQYF. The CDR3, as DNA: TGTGCCAGCAGCCCACGGGCGGGCGGCCGGGATCTCGAGCAGTACTTC.

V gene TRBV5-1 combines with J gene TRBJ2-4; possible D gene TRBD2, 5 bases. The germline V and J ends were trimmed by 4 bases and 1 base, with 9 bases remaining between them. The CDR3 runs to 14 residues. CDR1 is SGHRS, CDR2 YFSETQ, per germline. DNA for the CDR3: TGCGCCAGCAGCGACCCGGGGGCCAAAAACATTCAGTACTTC. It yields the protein CASSDPGAKNIQYF.

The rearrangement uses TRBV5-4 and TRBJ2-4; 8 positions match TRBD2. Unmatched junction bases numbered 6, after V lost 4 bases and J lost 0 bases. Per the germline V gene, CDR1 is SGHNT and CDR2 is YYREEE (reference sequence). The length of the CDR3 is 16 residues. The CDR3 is CASSSGSSAAKNIQYF. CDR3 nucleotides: TGTGCCAGCAGCAGCGGGAGCTCCGCAGCCAAAAACATTCAGTACTTC.

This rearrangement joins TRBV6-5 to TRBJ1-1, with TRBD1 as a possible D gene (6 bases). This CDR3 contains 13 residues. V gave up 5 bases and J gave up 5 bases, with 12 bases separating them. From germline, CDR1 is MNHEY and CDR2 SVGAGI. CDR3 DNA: TGTGCCAGCAGTGGTGTAGGGGGAACTGAAGCTTTCTTT. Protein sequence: CASSGVGGTEAFF.

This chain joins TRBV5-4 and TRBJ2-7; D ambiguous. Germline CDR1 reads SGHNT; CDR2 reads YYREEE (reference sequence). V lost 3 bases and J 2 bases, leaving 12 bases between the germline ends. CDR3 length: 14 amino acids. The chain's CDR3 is CASSSTRETYEQYF. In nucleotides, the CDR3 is TGTGCCAGCAGCTCAACGAGAGAAACCTACGAGCAGTACTTC.

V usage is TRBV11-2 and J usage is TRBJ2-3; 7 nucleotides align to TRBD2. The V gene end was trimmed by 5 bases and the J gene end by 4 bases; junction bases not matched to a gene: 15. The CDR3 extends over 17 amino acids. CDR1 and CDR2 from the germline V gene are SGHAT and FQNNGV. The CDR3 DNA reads TGTGCCAGCAGCCTATCACCAGGCCTAGCGGTCGCAGATACGCAGTATTTT. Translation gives CASSLSPGLAVADTQYF.

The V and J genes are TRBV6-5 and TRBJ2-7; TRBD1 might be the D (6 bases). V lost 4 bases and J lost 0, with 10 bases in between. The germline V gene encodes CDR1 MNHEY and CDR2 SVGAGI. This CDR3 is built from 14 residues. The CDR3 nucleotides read TGTGCCAGCAGTTCAGGGGATAGCTCCTACGAGCAGTACTTC. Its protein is CASSSGDSSYEQYF.

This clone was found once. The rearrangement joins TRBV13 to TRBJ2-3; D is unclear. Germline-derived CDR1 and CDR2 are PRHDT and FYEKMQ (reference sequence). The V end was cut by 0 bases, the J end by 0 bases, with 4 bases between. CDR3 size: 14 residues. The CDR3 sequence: CASSLGLSTDTQYF. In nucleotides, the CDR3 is TGTGCCAGCAGCTTAGGCCTTAGCACAGATACGCAGTATTTT.

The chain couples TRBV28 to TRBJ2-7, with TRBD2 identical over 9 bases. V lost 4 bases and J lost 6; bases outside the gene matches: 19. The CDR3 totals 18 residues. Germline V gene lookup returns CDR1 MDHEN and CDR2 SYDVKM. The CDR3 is CASSSYMALAGRMPEQYF. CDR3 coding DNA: TGTGCCAGCAGTTCTTATATGGCCCTAGCGGGAAGAATGCCCGAGCAGTACTTC.

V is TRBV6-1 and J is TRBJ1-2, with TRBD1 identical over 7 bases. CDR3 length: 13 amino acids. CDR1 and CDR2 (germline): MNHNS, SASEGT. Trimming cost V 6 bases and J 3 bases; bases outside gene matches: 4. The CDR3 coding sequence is TGTGCCAGCAGCTACGGGACAGACTATGGCTACACCTTC. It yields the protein CASSYGTDYGYTF.

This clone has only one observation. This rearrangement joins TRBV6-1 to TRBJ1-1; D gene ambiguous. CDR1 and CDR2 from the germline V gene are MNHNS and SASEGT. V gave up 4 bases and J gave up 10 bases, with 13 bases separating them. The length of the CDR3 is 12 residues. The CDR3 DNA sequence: TGTGCCAGCAGTGTGGTTGAGGGATCAGCTTTCTTT. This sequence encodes CASSVVEGSAFF.

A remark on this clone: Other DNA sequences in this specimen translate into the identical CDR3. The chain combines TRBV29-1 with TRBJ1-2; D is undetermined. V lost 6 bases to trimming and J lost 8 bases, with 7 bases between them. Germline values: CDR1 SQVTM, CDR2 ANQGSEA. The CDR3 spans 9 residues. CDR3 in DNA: TGCAGCGTCGTACCGGGCTACACCTTC. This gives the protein CSVVPGYTF.

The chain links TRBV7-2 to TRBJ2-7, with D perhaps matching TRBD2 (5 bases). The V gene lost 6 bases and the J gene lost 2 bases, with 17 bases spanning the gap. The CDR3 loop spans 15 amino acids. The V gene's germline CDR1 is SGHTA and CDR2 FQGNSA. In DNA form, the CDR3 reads TGTGCCAGCAGTCGAGGACGGGAAGCGGCCTACGAGCAGTACTTC. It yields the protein CASSRGREAAYEQYF.